These 6 T cell receptor beta chains share one sample of origin, sequenced in a study of cytomegalovirus exposure and HLA in healthy donors. The PCR contained 60 Vbeta and 13 Jbeta primers. Sequencing used immunoSEQ multiplex PCR; TCRdb keeps in-frame clones, though not all of them. Here the sample spans roughly 200,000 clones, around 87% being singletons. The sequenced material came from PBMCs. Receptor source: a man aged 25 to 45 in good health and CMV-seronegative.

V and J are TRBV4-2 and TRBJ1-2, with TRBD1 matching over 7 bases. V lost 3 bases to trimming and J lost 0 bases; unmatched junction nucleotides: 4. Germline V gene data show CDR1 as LGHNA and CDR2 as YNFKEQ. CDR3 length equals 15 residues. CDR3 nucleotides: TGTGCCAGCAGCCAGGACAGGAGATCTAACTATGGCTACACCTTC. Translation: CASSQDRRSNYGYTF.

CDR3 nucleotide sequence: TGTGCCACCTTTCCGGGACAAGGTGGCGAGCAGTACTTC. Its protein is CATFPGQGGEQYF. The rearrangement joins TRBV6-5 to TRBJ2-7, with TRBD1 as a possible D gene (6 bases). Germline CDR1 MNHEY, CDR2 SVGAGI. CDR3 length equals 13 residues. The germline V and J ends were trimmed by 10 bases and 6 bases, with 19 bases remaining between them.

V usage is TRBV6-6 and J usage is TRBJ1-5; D is unclear. V lost 5 bases to trimming and J lost 6 bases, with 11 bases between them. The V gene's germline CDR1 is MNHNY and CDR2 SVGAGI (reference sequence). This CDR3 comprises 13 residues. The CDR3 region has the DNA TGTGCCAGCAGTGCTGAGAGGGCTCAGCCCCAGCATTTT. The encoded protein is CASSAERAQPQHF.

The CDR3 sequence is CASSLEAGSPYGYTF. The CDR3 nucleotides are TGCGCCAGCAGCTTGGAGGCAGGGTCGCCCTATGGCTACACCTTC. V is TRBV5-1 and J is TRBJ1-2; possible D gene TRBD1, 5 bases. The germline V gene encodes CDR1 SGHRS and CDR2 YFSETQ. The CDR3 consists of 15 residues. Deletions cut 0 bases from V and 4 bases from J, with 13 bases between.

The chain uses TRBV5-4 and TRBJ1-1; TRBD1 might be the D (6 bases). The CDR3 is 15 amino acids. V was pared by 4 bases and J by 1 base, with 14 bases between. The V gene's germline CDR1 is SGHNT and CDR2 YYREEE (reference sequence). The CDR3 is CASSHLGGPNTEAFF. The CDR3 nucleotides are TGTGCCAGCAGCCACCTGGGGGGGCCGAACACTGAAGCTTTCTTT.

This chain connects TRBV6-5 to TRBJ2-3; 9 bases fit TRBD1. This CDR3 has 15 residues. J was trimmed by 0 bases and V by 6 bases; bases with no gene match: 4. Per the germline V gene, CDR1 is MNHEY and CDR2 is SVGAGI. The CDR3 DNA is TGTGCCAGCAGGAAGACAGGGGGAAGCACAGATACGCAGTATTTT. Translation: CASRKTGGSTDTQYF.